These 22 T cell receptor beta chains originate from one sample sequenced in a study of pediatric ulcerative colitis. Some clones are missing from TCRdb's copy, which holds only in-frame ones; the method was immunoSEQ multiplex PCR. The sample consists of a few thousand clones, around 89% of them appearing once. Material: blood. The receptor source for this set is a boy under 18 with mild ulcerative colitis.

The V gene is TRBV4-1, the J gene TRBJ2-1; TRBD2 matches 16 bases. Trimming removed 5 bases from V and 8 bases from J; junction bases left unmatched: 15. The germline gives CDR1 MGHRA, CDR2 YSYEKL. CDR3 length: 19 residues. The CDR3 reads CASSAPGLAGGSDRDEQFF. CDR3 coding DNA: TGCGCCAGCAGCGCCCCGGGACTAGCGGGAGGGTCGGATAGGGATGAGCAGTTCTTC.

V usage is TRBV6-5 and J usage is TRBJ2-7; TRBD2 matches 11 bases. This CDR3 comprises 14 residues. J gave up 6 bases and V 6 bases, and 7 bases lay outside the gene matches. CDR1 and CDR2 from the germline V gene are MNHEY and SVGAGI. CDR3 nucleotide sequence: TGTGCCAGCAGACATCCGGGACTAGCGGCCGAGCAGTACTTC. Its protein product is CASRHPGLAAEQYF.

The rearrangement joins TRBV28 to TRBJ2-7; TRBD2 matches 9 bases. The ends lost 6 bases at V and 4 bases at J; junction bases unmatched: 13. CDR1 and CDR2 from the germline V gene are MDHEN and SYDVKM. This CDR3 region has 16 residues. The CDR3: CASSYPSTSGTYEQYF. The CDR3 DNA sequence: TGTGCCAGCAGCTATCCTTCGACTAGCGGAACTTACGAGCAGTACTTC.

The chain employs TRBV7-9 and TRBJ2-5; weak D call: TRBD1 (8 bases). V was cut by 2 bases and J by 7 bases, with 14 bases left in between. The CDR3 is 14 residues long. Germline loops: CDR1 SEHNR, CDR2 FQNEAQ (reference sequence). CDR3 sequence (DNA): TGTGCCAGCAGCTTAACAGGGGGGGAGTCGACCCAGTACTTC. This encodes CASSLTGGESTQYF.

This clone occurred once. This rearrangement joins TRBV6-6 to TRBJ2-5, with 7 bases fitting TRBD2. CDR3 size: 16 residues. Germline V gene data show CDR1 as MNHNY and CDR2 as SVGAGI (reference sequence). Trimming took 2 bases from V and 4 from J; bases not matched to a gene: 10. CDR3 residues: CASSYTVGGVRETQYF. Written as DNA, the CDR3 is TGTGCCAGCAGTTACACGGTGGGGGGGGTCCGAGAGACCCAGTACTTC.

The chain joins TRBV6-4 to TRBJ1-5; no clear D. Germline CDR1 reads MRHNA; CDR2 reads SNTAGT. Trimming took off 0 bases at V and 2 bases at J, with 5 bases between the two ends. The CDR3 is 14 residues long. The chain's CDR3 is CASSDSVGNQPQHF. CDR3 DNA sequence: TGTGCCAGCAGTGACTCTGTGGGCAATCAGCCCCAGCATTTT.

The chain employs TRBV11-2 and TRBJ2-3; tentatively, D is TRBD1 (5 bases). The CDR3 runs 14 residues. In germline, CDR1 is SGHAT, CDR2 FQNNGV. V lost 3 bases to trimming and J lost 3 bases, with 10 bases between them. CDR3 coding DNA: TGTGCCAGCAGCTTGGGAACAGGTACAGATACGCAGTATTTT. This sequence encodes CASSLGTGTDTQYF.

The chain has TRBV27 and TRBJ2-2; D unresolved. Germline CDR1 is MNHEY and CDR2 is SMNVEV (reference sequence). The CDR3 length is 17 residues. Trimming removed 3 bases from V and 2 bases from J, with 16 bases in between. The CDR3 DNA reads TGTGCCAGCAGTTTGCGCTCCACTTGGGGAAACACCGGGGAGCTGTTTTTT. It is translated as CASSLRSTWGNTGELFF.

V is TRBV7-2 and J is TRBJ1-1; D unclear. Germline V gene data show CDR1 as SGHTA and CDR2 as FQGNSA. This CDR3 spans 13 amino acids. Deletions cut 5 bases from V and 2 bases from J, with 9 bases between. In DNA form, the CDR3 reads TGTGCCAGCAGCACCAGAAGTAACACTGAAGCTTTCTTT. Its protein is CASSTRSNTEAFF.

The chain couples TRBV4-1 to TRBJ2-7; 7 nucleotides line up with TRBD1. This CDR3 comprises 13 residues. Unmatched junction bases numbered 1, after V lost 5 bases and J lost 0 bases. Germline V CDR1 and CDR2: MGHRA, YSYEKL. The DNA of the CDR3 is TGCGCCAGCAGCAGACAGGGCTCCTACGAGCAGTACTTC. It specifies CASSRQGSYEQYF.

The chain combines TRBV19 with TRBJ2-7; no definite D call. Trimming removed 4 bases at V and 0 bases at J, with 16 bases between. The CDR3 is 16 amino acids. Germline assignment: CDR1 LNHDA and CDR2 SQIVND (reference sequence). CDR3 loop: CASSSGWPPSSYEQYF. The CDR3 nucleotides read TGTGCCAGTAGTAGTGGGTGGCCCCCAAGCTCCTACGAGCAGTACTTC.

This chain joins TRBV13 and TRBJ2-5, with D uncertain. Trimming pared 6 bases from V and 4 bases from J, leaving 9 bases between. Germline V gives CDR1 PRHDT, CDR2 FYEKMQ (reference sequence). The CDR3 sequence is 12 residues long. The CDR3 DNA reads TGTGCCAGCAGTCCAGTCCGAGAGACCCAGTACTTC. Its protein is CASSPVRETQYF.

J is TRBJ1-2 and V is TRBV7-8, with unresolved D. Trimming cost V 5 bases and J 1 base, with 11 bases left between them. CDR1 and CDR2 from the germline V gene are SGHVS and FQNEAQ. The CDR3 spans 14 residues. CDR3 DNA: TGTGCCAGCAGCCTGTCGAGCCTTAACTATGGCTACACCTTC. This translates into CASSLSSLNYGYTF. The variable domain in full, with the rest retrieved from reference TRBV7-8 and TRBJ1-2, is GAGVSQSPRYKVAKRGQDVALRCDPISGHVSLFWYQQALGQGPEFLTYFQNEAQLDKSGLPSDRFFAERPEGSVSTLKIQRTQQEDSAVYLCASSLSSLNYGYTFGSGTRLTVV.

The chain links TRBV4-2 to TRBJ2-4, with 8 positions matching TRBD2. Losses at the gene ends were 4 bases for V and 3 bases for J; bases not matched to a gene: 14. The CDR3 runs 18 residues. CDR1 and CDR2 (germline): LGHNA, YNFKEQ. In DNA form, the CDR3 reads TGTGCCAGCAGCCCTCGAACGGCGGGAGGTCTCGACAAAAACATTCAGTACTTC. It translates to CASSPRTAGGLDKNIQYF.

V usage is TRBV19 and J usage is TRBJ2-5; 7 nucleotides agree with TRBD2. The J call may not be correct, given that the DNA end is closer to TRBJ2-7. Germline values: CDR1 LNHDA, CDR2 SQIVND (reference sequence). The CDR3 spans 15 residues. CDR3 sequence reads: CAISRDASGTYEQYF. The CDR3 DNA sequence: TGTGCCATCAGCCGCGATGCTAGCGGTACCTACGAGCAGTACTTC.

The J gene is TRBJ2-2, the V gene TRBV10-3, with a tentative D call TRBD1 (6 bases). Trimming stripped 4 bases from V and 3 bases from J, with 6 bases between. The germline V gene has CDR1 ENHRY and CDR2 SYGVKD. CDR3 length equals 13 residues. CDR3 in amino acids: CAISGTDTGELFF. In DNA form, the CDR3 reads TGTGCCATCAGTGGGACAGACACCGGGGAGCTGTTTTTT.

The genes are TRBV28 and TRBJ1-1; possible D gene TRBD1, 5 bases. V was clipped by 4 bases and J by 4 bases, with 16 bases between them. This CDR3 has 15 residues. The germline gives CDR1 MDHEN, CDR2 SYDVKM. The CDR3 protein is CASSSPGGGSTEAFF. In DNA, the CDR3 is TGTGCCAGCAGTTCCCCGGGGGGAGGGAGCACTGAAGCTTTCTTT.

This clone was picked up a small number of times. This sequence joins TRBV7-9 and TRBJ2-7; tentatively, D is TRBD2 (5 bases). V was trimmed by 6 bases and J by 2 bases, leaving 11 bases between them. Germline CDR1 SEHNR, CDR2 FQNEAQ (reference sequence). There are 13 residues in the CDR3. The CDR3 nucleotides are TGTGCCAGCAGATCGGACGGGACCTACGAGCAGTACTTC. This codes for CASRSDGTYEQYF. The whole variable domain, remainder taken from reference TRBV7-9 and TRBJ2-7, is DTGVSQNPRHKITKRGQNVTFRCDPISEHNRLYWYRQTLGQGPEFLTYFQNEAQLEKSRLLSDRFSAERPKGSFSTLEIQRTEQGDSAMYLCASRSDGTYEQYFGPGTRLTVT.

The chain links TRBV7-9 to TRBJ1-3; TRBD1 agrees at 9 bases. Germline lookup yields CDR1 SEHNR and CDR2 FQNEAQ (reference sequence). This CDR3 spans 15 amino acids. The V segment lost 5 bases and the J segment 1 base; nucleotides outside the gene matches: 3. CDR3 sequence reads: CASSKQGASGNTIYF. CDR3 nucleotide sequence: TGTGCCAGCAGCAAACAGGGGGCGTCTGGAAACACCATATATTTT.

The genes are TRBV7-3 and TRBJ1-1; a weak D match, TRBD1 (6 bases). Trimming shortened V by 2 bases and J by 0 bases, and 10 bases separated the two germline ends. The CDR3 covers 15 residues. Germline V gives CDR1 SGHTA, CDR2 FQGTGA. This CDR3 reads CASSLSGAVNTEAFF. CDR3 nucleotides: TGTGCCAGCAGCTTATCAGGGGCCGTGAACACTGAAGCTTTCTTT.

The CDR3 region has the DNA TGTGCCAGCAGTTATCGGACGGATAATGAAAAACTGTTTTTT. Amino acid sequence: CASSYRTDNEKLFF. The genes are TRBV6-5 and TRBJ1-4, with no clear D. The CDR3 runs to 14 residues. Trimming took 3 bases from V and 4 from J, leaving 9 bases between them. Germline CDR1 is MNHEY and CDR2 is SVGAGI.

V and J are TRBV29-1 and TRBJ2-3; TRBD2 aligns across 11 bases. This CDR3 has 15 amino acids. V lost 3 bases, J lost 3 bases, and 5 bases stayed unmatched. The germline V gene has CDR1 SQVTM and CDR2 ANQGSEA. CDR3 protein: CSVEVAGGTTDTQYF. In nucleotides, the CDR3 is TGCAGCGTTGAGGTAGCGGGAGGGACGACAGATACGCAGTATTTT.